The 30 T cell receptor beta chains listed next were all sequenced from one sample in a study of blood T cell repertoires in COVID-19. Profiled with immunoSEQ multiplex PCR; TCRdb holds only in-frame clones, not every one. The data show 250,000 to 350,000 clones, more than 80% seen once. Sequenced material: peripheral blood. The receptors come from a man aged 18 to 29 who had recovered from COVID-19.

The genes are TRBV5-1 and TRBJ2-5; 12 positions agree with TRBD2. CDR3 size: 17 residues. Losses at the gene ends were 3 bases for V and 5 bases for J; bases not matched to a gene: 11. CDR1 is SGHRS, CDR2 YFSETQ, per germline. CDR3: CASSSLASGRALETQYF. CDR3 nucleotides: TGCGCCAGCAGCTCCCTAGCTAGCGGGAGGGCCTTGGAGACCCAGTACTTC.

This chain uses TRBV7-9 with TRBJ2-7, with D hard to call. Between the trimmed V and J ends, which lost 2 bases and 0 bases, there was a span of 11 bases. This CDR3 contains 15 residues. Germline V lookup: CDR1 SEHNR, CDR2 FQNEAQ (reference sequence). The CDR3 loop is CASSLRQDSSYEQYF. CDR3 in DNA: TGTGCCAGCAGCTTAAGACAAGATAGCTCCTACGAGCAGTACTTC.

CDR3 bases: TGCGCCAGCGGACTCGGGACAGGGGGCACCTACGAGCAGTACTTC. Its translation: CASGLGTGGTYEQYF. The V call is TRBV5-1, the J call TRBJ2-7; 12 bases agree with TRBD1. The CDR3 runs 15 residues. With 7 bases clipped from V and 2 bases from J, the junction kept 7 bases outside the gene matches. CDR1 and CDR2 (germline): SGHRS, YFSETQ.

V and J are TRBV2 and TRBJ2-7; a possible D gene is TRBD2 (6 bases). The CDR3 contains 13 residues. V lost 3 bases, J lost 4 bases, and 10 bases lay in between. CDR1 and CDR2 from the germline V gene are SNHLY and FYNNEI. CDR3 in amino acids: CASSERGTYEQYF. In DNA, the CDR3 is TGTGCCAGCAGTGAGAGAGGGACTTACGAGCAGTACTTC.

The chain uses TRBV11-2 and TRBJ2-1; TRBD2 matches 9 bases. With 6 bases clipped from V and 4 bases from J, the junction kept 10 bases outside the gene matches. The CDR3 is 16 amino acids. The V gene's germline CDR1 is SGHAT and CDR2 FQNNGV. CDR3: CASRTTSGKWYNEQFF. The CDR3 DNA reads as TGTGCCAGCAGGACGACTAGCGGAAAATGGTACAATGAGCAGTTCTTC. The full variable domain, rest sourced from reference TRBV11-2 and TRBJ2-1, is EAGVAQSPRYKIIEKRQSVAFWCNPISGHATLYWYQQILGQGPKLLIQFQNNGVVDDSQLPKDRFSAERLKGVDSTLKIQPAKLEDSAVYLCASRTTSGKWYNEQFFGPGTRLTVL.

This chain joins TRBV3-1 (or the pseudogene TRBV3-2) and TRBJ2-7, with 8 bases identical to TRBD2. With V trimmed by 3 bases and J by 0 bases, 7 bases remained unmatched. The germline gives CDR1 LGHDT, CDR2 YNNKEL (reference sequence). The CDR3 consists of 16 residues. In nucleotides, the CDR3 is TGTGCCAGCAGCCAGGCGGGGGGCAGTACCTCCTACGAGCAGTACTTC. Its protein product is CASSQAGGSTSYEQYF.

The chain combines TRBV5-4 with TRBJ1-2; a possible D gene is TRBD1 (5 bases). The germline V gene has CDR1 SGHNT and CDR2 YYREEE (reference sequence). CDR3 length: 15 residues. The V gene lost 0 bases and the J gene lost 6 bases, with 15 bases spanning the gap. This CDR3 is CASSLAARGLDGYTF. For the CDR3, the DNA is TGTGCCAGCAGCTTGGCCGCCCGGGGGTTGGATGGCTACACCTTC.

V gene TRBV15 combines with J gene TRBJ2-5, with 8 bases fitting TRBD2. The ends lost 1 base at V and 2 bases at J; junction bases unmatched: 6. The CDR3 has 16 amino acids. CDR1 is LNHNV, CDR2 YYDKDF, per germline (reference sequence). CDR3 sequence reads: CATSRGGSGAQETQYF. In DNA form, the CDR3 reads TGTGCCACCAGCAGAGGGGGTAGCGGGGCGCAAGAGACCCAGTACTTC.

This sequence joins TRBV4-1 and TRBJ1-6; unclear D gene. Germline lookup yields CDR1 MGHRA and CDR2 YSYEKL. Trimming removed 1 base from V and 3 bases from J, with 22 bases in between. This CDR3 is built from 20 residues. This CDR3 reads CASSQAAVLRGLDYNSPLHF. CDR3 DNA sequence: TGCGCCAGCAGCCAAGCTGCGGTGCTCCGAGGACTGGACTATAATTCACCCCTCCACTTT.

V is TRBV28 and J is TRBJ1-4; D unclear. CDR1 is MDHEN and CDR2 is SYDVKM in the germline V gene. CDR3 size: 14 residues. The V and J ends lost 5 bases and 8 bases respectively, with 15 bases between them. CDR3 amino acids: CASSRQGPWEKLFF. The CDR3 region has the DNA TGTGCCAGCAGTCGACAAGGCCCATGGGAAAAACTGTTTTTT. The full variable domain, in which reference TRBV28 and TRBJ1-4 provide the parts outside the CDR3, is DVKVTQSSRYLVKRTGEKVFLECVQDMDHENMFWYRQDPGLGLRLIYFSYDVKMKEKGDIPEGYSVSREKKERFSLILESASTNQTSMYLCASSRQGPWEKLFFGSGTQLSVL.

V is TRBV4-1 and J is TRBJ2-1; 8 bases are shared with TRBD1. The junction had 8 bases not matched to a gene; V was cut back by 0 bases and J by 4 bases. Germline loops: CDR1 MGHRA, CDR2 YSYEKL. The CDR3 sequence is 17 residues long. This CDR3 is CASSQDAGGFGYNEQFF. Written as DNA, the CDR3 is TGCGCCAGCAGCCAAGATGCAGGGGGCTTTGGTTACAATGAGCAGTTCTTC.

This sequence joins TRBV6-1 and TRBJ2-3; D possibly corresponds to TRBD2 (5 bases). Germline loops: CDR1 MNHNS, CDR2 SASEGT. V shed 1 base and J shed 2 bases, with 13 bases lying between them. The CDR3 contains 16 residues. The CDR3: CASSEGAERNTDTQYF. In DNA form, the CDR3 reads TGTGCCAGCAGTGAAGGGGCGGAGCGGAACACAGATACGCAGTATTTT.

The V call is TRBV4-2, the J call TRBJ1-5, with a possible D match to TRBD1 (6 bases). CDR1 is LGHNA and CDR2 is YNFKEQ in the germline V gene. The CDR3 has 15 residues. Trimming left V 4 bases short and J 3 bases short, with 13 bases between. This CDR3 reads CASSPAGEDNQPQHF. DNA for the CDR3: TGTGCCAGCAGCCCGGCAGGGGAAGACAATCAGCCCCAGCATTTT.

The chain joins TRBV15 to TRBJ2-7, with D possibly TRBD2 on 6 matching bases. This CDR3 spans 13 amino acids. V dropped 0 bases and J dropped 6 bases, with 9 bases sitting between them. Germline CDR1 LNHNV, CDR2 YYDKDF (reference sequence). CDR3 sequence: CATSREHGGEQYF. CDR3 nucleotides: TGTGCCACCAGCAGAGAGCACGGGGGCGAGCAGTACTTC. Together with reference TRBV15 and TRBJ2-7, the CDR3 gives the full variable domain: DAMVIQNPRYQVTQFGKPVTLSCSQTLNHNVMYWYQQKSSQAPKLLFHYYDKDFNNEADTPDNFQSRRPNTSFCFLDIRSPGLGDTAMYLCATSREHGGEQYFGPGTRLTVT.

The rearrangement uses TRBV6-6 and TRBJ1-2; 10 nucleotides agree with TRBD1. Germline CDR1 is MNHNY and CDR2 is SVGAGI (reference sequence). There are 15 residues in the CDR3. Unmatched junction bases numbered 11, after V lost 10 bases and J lost 3 bases. This chain's CDR3 is CATSQGTGVYYGYTF. In DNA form, the CDR3 reads TGTGCCACCTCACAAGGGACAGGGGTTTACTATGGCTACACCTTC.

The V gene is TRBV28, the J gene TRBJ2-5; TRBD2 agrees at 10 bases. With V trimmed by 5 bases and J by 4 bases, 4 bases remained unmatched. The CDR3 is made up of 14 amino acids. Per germline, CDR1 MDHEN and CDR2 SYDVKM. In DNA, the CDR3 is TGTGCCAGCAGTGTAGCGGGAGGCGGAGAGACCCAGTACTTC. This translates into CASSVAGGGETQYF.

V usage is TRBV7-6 and J usage is TRBJ1-1, with D perhaps matching TRBD1 (5 bases). Trimming cost V 4 bases and J 2 bases, with 11 bases left between them. Germline lookup yields CDR1 SGHVS and CDR2 FNYEAQ. This CDR3 spans 14 amino acids. The CDR3 nucleotides read TGTGCCAGCAGCTCTCTCCAGGGAAACACTGAAGCTTTCTTT. This translates into CASSSLQGNTEAFF.

This clone was found once. J is TRBJ1-1 and V is TRBV6-5, with D unresolved. The germline V gene has CDR1 MNHEY and CDR2 SVGAGI. This CDR3 has 13 amino acids. V lost 7 bases to trimming and J lost 0 bases, with 9 bases between them. This CDR3 is CASIDLLNTEAFF. The CDR3, as DNA: TGTGCCAGCATAGACTTATTGAACACTGAAGCTTTCTTT.

This chain uses TRBV7-9 with TRBJ2-1; 8 bases line up with TRBD2. Looked up from germline, CDR1 is SEHNR and CDR2 is FQNEAQ (reference sequence). CDR3 length: 16 amino acids. With V trimmed by 1 base and J by 1 base, 3 bases remained unmatched. The CDR3 DNA sequence: TGTGCCAGCAGCTTAGTTAGCGGGATTTCCTACAATGAGCAGTTCTTC. This sequence encodes CASSLVSGISYNEQFF.

The J gene is TRBJ2-7, the V gene TRBV13; perhaps TRBD2 as D (6 bases). Germline V gene sequence: CDR1 PRHDT, CDR2 FYEKMQ (reference sequence). V shed 4 bases and J shed 6 bases, with 16 bases lying between them. The CDR3 loop spans 14 amino acids. CDR3 sequence (DNA): TGTGCCAGCAGCTCGTCCCGGGACTTTTTCGAGCAGTACTTC. This sequence encodes CASSSSRDFFEQYF. The whole variable domain, filled in from reference TRBV13 and TRBJ2-7, reads AAGVIQSPRHLIKEKRETATLKCYPIPRHDTVYWYQQGPGQDPQFLISFYEKMQSDKGSIPDRFSAQQFSDYHSELNMSSLELGDSALYFCASSSSRDFFEQYFGPGTRLTVT.

The CDR3 protein is CASNGPGYEQYF. The CDR3 DNA sequence: TGTGCCAGCAATGGGCCGGGGTACGAGCAGTACTTC. The chain carries TRBV6-5 and TRBJ2-7; perhaps TRBD2 as D (5 bases). Germline CDR1 is MNHEY and CDR2 is SVGAGI. This CDR3 has 12 residues. The germline V and J ends were trimmed by 7 bases and 4 bases, with 11 bases remaining between them.

The chain has TRBV7-2 and TRBJ2-5, with D possibly being TRBD2 (5 bases). Trimming left V 5 bases short and J 2 bases short, with 9 bases between. The V gene's germline CDR1 is SGHTA and CDR2 FQGNSA. This CDR3 spans 13 amino acids. CDR3 DNA sequence: TGTGCCAGCAGCCGCGGGCAGCAAGAGACCCAGTACTTC. Protein: CASSRGQQETQYF.

This clone has just one count. The genes are TRBV7-9 and TRBJ1-1; 7 nucleotides line up with TRBD1. Trimming at V came to 6 bases and at J to 5 bases, leaving 6 bases not matched to a gene. Germline values: CDR1 SEHNR, CDR2 FQNEAQ (reference sequence). This CDR3 is built from 13 residues. The CDR3 sequence: CASRPAGGTEAFF. For the CDR3, the DNA is TGTGCCAGCAGGCCAGCAGGGGGGACTGAAGCTTTCTTT.

The CDR3 sequence: CASSVVGGTDTQYF. The CDR3 nucleotides are TGTGCCAGCAGCGTAGTAGGGGGCACAGATACGCAGTATTTT. The chain couples TRBV9 to TRBJ2-3; tentatively, D is TRBD1 (5 bases). CDR3 length: 14 amino acids. Germline V gene sequence: CDR1 SGDLS, CDR2 YYNGEE. Trimming cost V 0 bases and J 1 base, with 6 bases left between them.

In this sample, this clone turned up a few times. The chain employs TRBV29-1 and TRBJ2-1; D possibly corresponds to TRBD2 (6 bases). CDR3 size: 13 residues. The germline CDR1 and CDR2 sequences are SQVTM and ANQGSEA. The ends were cut back, 3 bases at V and 9 bases at J, with 15 bases in the middle. The DNA of the CDR3 is TGCAGCGTTGATTTAGCGTTGGGGGGTGAGCAGTTCTTC. Protein product: CSVDLALGGEQFF.

This clone occurred a few times. This sample includes further DNA sequences coding for the same CDR3. CDR3: CASSPDRSYGYTF. In DNA form, the CDR3 reads TGTGCCAGCTCGCCTGACAGATCCTATGGCTACACCTTC. The chain combines TRBV18 with TRBJ1-2; TRBD1 is a possible D gene (5 bases). Germline assignment: CDR1 KGHSH and CDR2 LQKENI. V shed 6 bases and J shed 4 bases, with 12 bases lying between them. The CDR3 sequence is 13 residues long. Combining the CDR3 with reference TRBV18 and TRBJ1-2 gives the whole variable domain NAGVMQNPRHLVRRRGQEARLRCSPMKGHSHVYWYRQLPEEGLKFMVYLQKENIIDESGMPKERFSAEFPKEGPSILRIQQVVRGDSAAYFCASSPDRSYGYTFGSGTRLTVV.

The CDR3 nucleotides are TGTGCCAGCAGTTTAGACAAAACCTACGAGCAGTACTTC. Its protein is CASSLDKTYEQYF. The chain combines TRBV12-3 or TRBV12-4 with TRBJ2-7; D remains unclear. The ends were cut back, 1 base at V and 2 bases at J, with 6 bases in the middle. CDR3 length: 13 amino acids.

The chain employs TRBV5-8 and TRBJ1-1; D ambiguous. This CDR3 is 13 amino acids long. V dropped 4 bases and J dropped 3 bases, with 10 bases sitting between them. Germline V lookup: CDR1 SGHTS, CDR2 YDEGEE. In DNA, the CDR3 is TGTGCCAGCAGCCGCGGGCCGTACACTGAAGCTTTCTTT. This encodes CASSRGPYTEAFF.

The V and J genes are TRBV5-1 and TRBJ1-2; 9 bases agree with TRBD1. Losses at the gene ends were 0 bases for V and 4 bases for J; bases not matched to a gene: 4. CDR3 length: 15 amino acids. Germline CDR1 SGHRS, CDR2 YFSETQ. CDR3: CASSLGTGGGYGYTF. The CDR3 nucleotides are TGCGCCAGCAGCTTGGGTACAGGGGGCGGCTATGGCTACACCTTC.

V gene TRBV10-1 combines with J gene TRBJ1-1; D is unresolved. CDR1 and CDR2 from the germline V gene are WNHNN and SYGVQD (reference sequence). The CDR3 consists of 14 residues. The ends were cut back, 8 bases at V and 4 bases at J, with 17 bases in the middle. The CDR3 nucleotides read TGCGCCAGCTGCGCCACCGAGGTTGCCACTGAAGCTTTCTTT. It yields the protein CASCATEVATEAFF.